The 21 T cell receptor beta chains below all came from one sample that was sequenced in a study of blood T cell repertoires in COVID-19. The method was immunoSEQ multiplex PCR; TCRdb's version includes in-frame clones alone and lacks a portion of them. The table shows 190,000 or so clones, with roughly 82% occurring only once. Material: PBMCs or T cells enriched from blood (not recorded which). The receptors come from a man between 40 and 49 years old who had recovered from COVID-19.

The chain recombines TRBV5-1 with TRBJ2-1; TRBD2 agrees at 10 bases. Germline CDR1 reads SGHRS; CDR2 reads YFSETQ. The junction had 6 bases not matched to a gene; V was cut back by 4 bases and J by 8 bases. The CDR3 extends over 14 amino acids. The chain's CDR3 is CASSIGTSVDEQFF. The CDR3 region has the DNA TGCGCCAGCAGCATTGGGACTAGCGTGGATGAGCAGTTCTTC.

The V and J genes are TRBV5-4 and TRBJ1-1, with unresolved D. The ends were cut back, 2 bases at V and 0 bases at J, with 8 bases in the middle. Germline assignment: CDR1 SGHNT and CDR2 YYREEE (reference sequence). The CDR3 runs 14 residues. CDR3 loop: CASSFAGLNTEAFF. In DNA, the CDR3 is TGTGCCAGCAGCTTTGCGGGCTTGAACACTGAAGCTTTCTTT. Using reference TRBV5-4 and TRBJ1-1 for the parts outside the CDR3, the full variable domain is ETGVTQSPTHLIKTRGQQVTLRCSSQSGHNTVSWYQQALGQGPQFIFQYYREEENGRGNFPPRFSGLQFPNYSSELNVNALELDDSALYLCASSFAGLNTEAFFGQGTRLTVV.

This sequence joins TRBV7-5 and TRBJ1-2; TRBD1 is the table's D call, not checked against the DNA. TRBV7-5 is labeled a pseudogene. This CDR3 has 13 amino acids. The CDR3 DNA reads TGTGCCAGAGGACGCAGGGCTGACTATGGCTACACCTTC. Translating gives CARGRRADYGYTF.

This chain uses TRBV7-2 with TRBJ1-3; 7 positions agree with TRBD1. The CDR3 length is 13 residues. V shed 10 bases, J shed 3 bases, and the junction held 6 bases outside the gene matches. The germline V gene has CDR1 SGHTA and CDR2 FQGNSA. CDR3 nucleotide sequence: TGTGCCACCAGTGGGGACAGTGGAAACACCATATATTTT. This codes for CATSGDSGNTIYF.

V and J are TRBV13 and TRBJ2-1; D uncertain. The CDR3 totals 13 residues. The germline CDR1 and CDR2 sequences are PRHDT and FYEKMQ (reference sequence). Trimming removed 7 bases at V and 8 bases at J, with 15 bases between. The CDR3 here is CASTDSPSYEQFF. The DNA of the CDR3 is TGTGCCAGCACTGACTCCCCTTCGTATGAGCAGTTCTTC.

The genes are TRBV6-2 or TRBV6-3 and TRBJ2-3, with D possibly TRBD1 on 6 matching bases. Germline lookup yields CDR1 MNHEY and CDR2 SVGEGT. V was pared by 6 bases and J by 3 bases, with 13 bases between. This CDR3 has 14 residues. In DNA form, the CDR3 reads TGTGCCAGCAGCCCCACAGGGAGTACAGATACGCAGTATTTT. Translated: CASSPTGSTDTQYF.

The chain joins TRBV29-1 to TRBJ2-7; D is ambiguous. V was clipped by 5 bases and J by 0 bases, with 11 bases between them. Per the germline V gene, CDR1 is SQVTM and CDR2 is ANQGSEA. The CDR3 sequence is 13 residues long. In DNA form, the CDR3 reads TGCAGCGTTCGGCGGCAGTCCTCCTACGAGCAGTACTTC. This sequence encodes CSVRRQSSYEQYF.

The CDR3 bases are TGTGCCATCAGTGAAGAGTGGAGCGAGCAGTACGTC. The encoded protein is CAISEEWSEQYV. The V gene is TRBV10-3, the J gene TRBJ2-7; no firm D call. V was cut by 3 bases and J by 6 bases, with 9 bases left in between. Germline CDR1 and CDR2: ENHRY and SYGVKD. The CDR3 sequence is 12 residues long.

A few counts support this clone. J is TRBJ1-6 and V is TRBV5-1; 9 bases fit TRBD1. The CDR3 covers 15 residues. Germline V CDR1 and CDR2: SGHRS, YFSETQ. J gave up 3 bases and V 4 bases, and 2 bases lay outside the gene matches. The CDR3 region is CASSLTGGYNSPLHF. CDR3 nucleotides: TGCGCCAGCAGCCTGACAGGGGGCTATAATTCACCCCTCCACTTT.

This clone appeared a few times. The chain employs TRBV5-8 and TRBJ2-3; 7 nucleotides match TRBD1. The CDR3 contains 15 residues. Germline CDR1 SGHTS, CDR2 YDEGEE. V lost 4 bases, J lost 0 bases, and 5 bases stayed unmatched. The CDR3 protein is CASSVRDRSTDTQYF. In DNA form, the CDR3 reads TGTGCCAGCAGCGTAAGGGACAGAAGCACAGATACGCAGTATTTT.

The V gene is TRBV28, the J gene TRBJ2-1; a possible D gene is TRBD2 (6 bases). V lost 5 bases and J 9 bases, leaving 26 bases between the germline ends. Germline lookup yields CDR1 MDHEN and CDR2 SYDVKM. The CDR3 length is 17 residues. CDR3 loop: CASSPSHNDGRGGEQFF. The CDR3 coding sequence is TGTGCCAGCAGTCCCTCTCACAATGACGGGAGAGGTGGTGAGCAGTTCTTC.

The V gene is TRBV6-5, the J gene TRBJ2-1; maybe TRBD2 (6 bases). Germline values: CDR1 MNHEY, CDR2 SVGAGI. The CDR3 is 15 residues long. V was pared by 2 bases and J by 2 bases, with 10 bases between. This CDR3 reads CASSYGGVPYNEQFF. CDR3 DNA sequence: TGTGCCAGCAGTTACGGCGGGGTCCCCTACAATGAGCAGTTCTTC.

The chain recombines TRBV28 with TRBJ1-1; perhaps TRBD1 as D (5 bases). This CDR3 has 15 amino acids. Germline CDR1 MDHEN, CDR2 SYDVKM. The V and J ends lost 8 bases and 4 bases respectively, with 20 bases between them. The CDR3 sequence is CASGTVGGGSTEAFF. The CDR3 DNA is TGTGCCAGCGGGACTGTGGGCGGGGGATCCACTGAAGCTTTCTTT. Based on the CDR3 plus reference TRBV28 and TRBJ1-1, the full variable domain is DVKVTQSSRYLVKRTGEKVFLECVQDMDHENMFWYRQDPGLGLRLIYFSYDVKMKEKGDIPEGYSVSREKKERFSLILESASTNQTSMYLCASGTVGGGSTEAFFGQGTRLTVV.

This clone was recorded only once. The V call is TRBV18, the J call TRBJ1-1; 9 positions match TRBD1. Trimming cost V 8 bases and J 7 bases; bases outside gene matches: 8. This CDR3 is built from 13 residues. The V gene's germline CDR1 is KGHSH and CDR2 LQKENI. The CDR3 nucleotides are TGTGCCAGCGCCACCGGACAGGGGAATGAAGCTTTCTTT. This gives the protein CASATGQGNEAFF.

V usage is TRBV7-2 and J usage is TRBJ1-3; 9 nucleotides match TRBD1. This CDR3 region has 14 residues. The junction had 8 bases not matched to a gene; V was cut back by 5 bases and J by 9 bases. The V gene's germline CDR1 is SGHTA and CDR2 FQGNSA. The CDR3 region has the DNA TGTGCCAGCAGCCCTGGACAGGGGTTGATCACCATATATTTT. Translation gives CASSPGQGLITIYF.

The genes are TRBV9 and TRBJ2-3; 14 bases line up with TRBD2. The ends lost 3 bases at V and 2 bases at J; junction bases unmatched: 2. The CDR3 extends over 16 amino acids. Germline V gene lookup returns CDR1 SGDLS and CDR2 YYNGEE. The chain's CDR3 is CASSGTSGRPTDTQYF. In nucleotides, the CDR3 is TGTGCCAGCAGCGGGACTAGCGGGAGGCCCACAGATACGCAGTATTTT.

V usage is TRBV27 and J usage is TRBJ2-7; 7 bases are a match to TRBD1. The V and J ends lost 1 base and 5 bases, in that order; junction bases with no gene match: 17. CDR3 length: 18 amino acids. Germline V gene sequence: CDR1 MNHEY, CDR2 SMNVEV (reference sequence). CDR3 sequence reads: CASSLFPTGYEGVDEQYF. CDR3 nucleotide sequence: TGTGCCAGCAGTTTATTCCCGACAGGGTATGAGGGGGTGGACGAGCAGTACTTC.

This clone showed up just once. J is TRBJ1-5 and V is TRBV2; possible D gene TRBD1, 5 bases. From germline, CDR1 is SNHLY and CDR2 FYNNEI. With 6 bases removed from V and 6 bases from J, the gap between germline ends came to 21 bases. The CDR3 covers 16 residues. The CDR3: CASSRPSGEGSQPQHF. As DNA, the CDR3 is TGTGCCAGCAGCAGGCCGTCGGGGGAGGGAAGTCAGCCCCAGCATTTT.

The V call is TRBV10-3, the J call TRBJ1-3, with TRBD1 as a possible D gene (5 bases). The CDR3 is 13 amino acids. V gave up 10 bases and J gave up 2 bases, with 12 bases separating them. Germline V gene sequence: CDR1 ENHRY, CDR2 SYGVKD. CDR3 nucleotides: TGTGCCAGCATCAGGGCTCCTGGAAACACCATATATTTT. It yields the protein CASIRAPGNTIYF.

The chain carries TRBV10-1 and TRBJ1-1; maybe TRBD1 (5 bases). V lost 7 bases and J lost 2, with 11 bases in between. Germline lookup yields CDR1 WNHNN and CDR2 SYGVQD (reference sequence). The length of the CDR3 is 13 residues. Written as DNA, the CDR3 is TGCGCCAGCACTAGACAGCTAAACACTGAAGCTTTCTTT. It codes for CASTRQLNTEAFF.

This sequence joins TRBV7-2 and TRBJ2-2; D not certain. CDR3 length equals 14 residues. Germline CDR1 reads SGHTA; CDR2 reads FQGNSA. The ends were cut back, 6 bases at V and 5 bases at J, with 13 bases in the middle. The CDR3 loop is CASRSEPVTGELFF. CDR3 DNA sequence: TGTGCCAGCAGATCAGAACCTGTTACCGGGGAGCTGTTTTTT. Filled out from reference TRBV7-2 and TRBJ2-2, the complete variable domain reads GAGVSQSPSNKVTEKGKDVELRCDPISGHTALYWYRQSLGQGLEFLIYFQGNSAPDKSGLPSDRFSAERTGGSVSTLTIQRTQQEDSAVYLCASRSEPVTGELFFGEGSRLTVL.